The TCR beta chain under discussion was sequenced for a study of OX40 agonist ivuxolimab in advanced cancers. About the research overall: Two patients with cutaneous melanoma and one with hepatocellular carcinoma, three in total, showed partial responses.

Study results and caveats: Clonal expansion was seen in CD4+ and CD8+ blood T cells by week 6 at 0.1 to 3.0 mg/kg. Relative to CD4+ cells, CD8+ T cells on average had more expanded clones.

Produced via immunoSEQ multiplex PCR; TCRdb's table is partial and in-frame only. This table has some 120,000 clones, 85% to 95% appearing once. Notes on this clone: Its target is not known.

Researchers took blood at baseline, on cycle 4 day 1, and on cycle 7 day 1. Germline V gene sequence: CDR1 SGHKS, CDR2 YYEKEE (reference sequence). There are 12 residues in the CDR3. V was clipped by 4 bases and J by 5 bases, with 7 bases between them. V gene TRBV5-5 combines with J gene TRBJ1-5; no clear D. The receptor was isolated from an adult with an advanced solid tumor such as melanoma, head and neck, liver or kidney cancer. The sample in question was CD4+ or CD8+ T cells sorted from blood, obtained in a trial of the OX40 agonist ivuxolimab. CDR3 loop: CASSPGDQPQHF. The CDR3 nucleotides are TGTGCCAGCAGCCCGGGTGATCAGCCCCAGCATTTT.